This TCR beta chain was retrieved from a study of blood T cell repertoires in COVID-19. The overall study: Samples representing acute and convalescent COVID-19 were sourced from the United States, Italy and Spain. In each case, the material was cDNA or gDNA derived from T cells, B-cell-depleted T cells, or PBMCs.

This CDR3 is built from 14 residues. Germline V gives CDR1 MGHDK, CDR2 SYGVNS. Unmatched junction bases numbered 6, after V lost 5 bases and J lost 4 bases. Method: immunoSEQ multiplex PCR; TCRdb's copy keeps in-frame clones and lacks some. The sample lists around 130,000 clones; about 87% were seen once. V is TRBV25-1 and J is TRBJ1-2; 8 positions match TRBD1. The sample comprised peripheral blood. The clonotype originates from a man aged 60 to 69 with active or convalescent COVID-19. In DNA form, the CDR3 reads TGTGCCAGCAGTATTTCGGGACAGGTCTATGGCTACACCTTC. Its translation is CASSISGQVYGYTF.